This T cell receptor beta chain was identified during a study of control samples from healthy donors and cancer patients. TCRdb's copy holds only in-frame clones and misses some; the assay was immunoSEQ multiplex PCR. The repertoire holds around 100,000 clones, with 85% to 90% as singletons. This CDR3 has 16 amino acids. Germline assignment: CDR1 LGHNA and CDR2 YNFKEQ. V gave up 0 bases and J gave up 0 bases; unmatched junction bases: 1. The sequence derives from a man aged 55 to 70 with lung cancer. V and J are TRBV4-2 and TRBJ2-3; 9 nucleotides agree with TRBD2. Source material: PBMCs. CDR3 in DNA: TGTGCCAGCAGCCAAGATGCGGGGGGGAGCACAGATACGCAGTATTTT. Its translation: CASSQDAGGSTDTQYF.